This T cell receptor beta chain was retrieved from a study of blood T cell repertoires in COVID-19. Background on the study: The samples span acute and convalescent COVID-19 from the United States, Italy and Spain. Sources were T cells, B-cell-depleted T cells, or PBMCs; the material itself was cDNA or gDNA.

V lost 6 bases, J lost 6 bases, and 14 bases lay in between. The CDR3 has 13 residues. The germline gives CDR1 MNHEY, CDR2 SVGAGI. Original handling: Estimation of nucleated cell counts was performed using reference gene primer amplification. Libraries were prepared by immunoSEQ multiplex PCR; TCRdb keeps only in-frame clonotypes and omits some of them. V and J calls plus clone size are reproduced from that table; the DNA served to infer D and trimming. The sample contains 200,000 to 300,000 clones, about 90% of which appear only once. Source material: peripheral blood. The clonotype originates from an elderly man with acute or convalescent COVID-19. The rearrangement joins TRBV6-5 to TRBJ1-2, with TRBD1 as a possible D gene (6 bases). As DNA, the CDR3 is TGTGCCAGCAGGCGAGGACAGTTTGATGGCTACACCTTC. Translation: CASRRGQFDGYTF.